A single T cell receptor (beta chain) is shown here with its context. Germline-derived CDR1 and CDR2 are SGHNT and YYREEE (reference sequence). V shed 1 base and J 2 bases; nucleotides not matched to a gene: 3. The CDR3 extends over 15 amino acids. The entry originates in a study of blood T cell repertoires in COVID-19. Overall study: T cells, B-cell-depleted T cells, or PBMCs supplied cDNA or gDNA.

As handled by the study authors: How many nucleated cells were present was estimated from reference gene primer amplification. Measured with immunoSEQ multiplex PCR; TCRdb has only the in-frame clones, and not every one. V, J and clone size derive from that table, while D and trimming were established from the DNA sequence. The data show about 41,000 clones, around 88% seen once. The receptor's source is a woman aged 80 or older with active or convalescent COVID-19. V is TRBV5-4 and J is TRBJ2-1; 7 nucleotides match TRBD1. Sequenced sample: peripheral blood. As DNA, the CDR3 is TGTGCCAGCAGCTTGCAGGGGACAGCCTACAATGAGCAGTTCTTC. Its protein product is CASSLQGTAYNEQFF. Based on the CDR3 plus reference TRBV5-4 and TRBJ2-1, the full variable domain is ETGVTQSPTHLIKTRGQQVTLRCSSQSGHNTVSWYQQALGQGPQFIFQYYREEENGRGNFPPRFSGLQFPNYSSELNVNALELDDSALYLCASSLQGTAYNEQFFGPGTRLTVL.